This TCR beta chain was sequenced during a study of post-analysis software for immune sequencing data (dated by TCRdb to the mid-2010s). In the study overall: The recorded disease courses included relapsing-remitting, secondary progressive and progressive-relapsing multiple sclerosis, and some patients had no subtype annotation. The patient repertoires were set against under 12 previously published healthy control repertoires from donors whose ages ranged from 6 to 25 years. A subset of samples was prepared in parallel using single-end sample barcoding, then pooled and co-amplified after Illumina adapter ligation.

Overall study results and their limits: The multiple sclerosis patient group was slightly younger than the control group. A few TRBV segments, including TRBV5-6, TRBV5-1 and TRBV20-1, were significantly more frequent in patients than controls. Strong co-clustering of samples prepared in the same batch was shown by direct clustering with F measure, prompting a batch-effect correction. Significantly lower normalized Chao1 diversity was found in multiple sclerosis patients than in controls, suggesting substantial peripheral T-cell clonal expansion.

This clonotype was seen only a few times. What this receptor recognizes is not known. Nothing much larger sits one base from this clone, and base qualities are not available. To demonstrate the VDJtools post-analysis software, TCR beta repertoires were profiled from the peripheral blood of more than ten young patients with multiple sclerosis. The patients with multiple sclerosis were children and adolescents between 6 and 15 years of age. V is cut back by 4 bases and J by 2 bases, with 6 bases in the junction unmatched. From a lookup of the germline V gene, CDR1 and CDR2 are SQVTM and ANQGSEA. The CDR3 numbers 15 residues from cysteine through phenylalanine. Only the CDR3 part of the read is kept: 45 bases, read in frame from the first base. Library method: PCR. Sequencing used an Illumina HiSeq 2500. Unique molecular identifiers were incorporated into TCR beta cDNA libraries to reduce PCR and sequencing biases. Per 1 to 10 million input T cells, 500,000 or so cDNA molecules were obtained, such that each molecule approximated one T cell. The patient libraries were prepared and sequenced with the same protocol used for the earlier healthy control dataset. Samples belonging to the same batch were prepared together, multiplexed and sequenced on a shared HiSeq lane. Under the source paper's analysis protocol: MIGEC was used to process the raw barcoded reads, and molecular identifier groups with only a single read were discarded before consensus assembly and CDR3 extraction. VDJtools was used for post-analysis of the clonotype tables, with diversity normalized by down-sampling every dataset to the smallest sample size. In repertoire overlap clustering, CDR3 amino acid sequences, but not nucleotide sequences, were matched to correct batch-related cross-sample contamination. TCRdb trimmed the raw reads at Q25, called clones with MiXCR and kept productive beta chains. Rows merge per CDR3 protein into single entries with the most common DNA and genes. The V and J calls follow TCRdb's processing rather than the paper's. A total of some 500,000 distinct CDR3 sequences appear in this sample, roughly 46% of them only once. Of the sample, around an eighth is held by the ten largest clones.

Here the chain combines TRBV29-1 and TRBJ2-1; 9 bases in the junction line up with TRBD2. The sample comprised blood. The TCR sequence derives from a girl aged 10-17 years with multiple sclerosis. The DNA is as follows: TGCAGCGTTGCAGGCGGGAGGGTAACCTACAATGAGCAGTTCTTC. The encoded protein is CSVAGGRVTYNEQFF.